The 12 T cell receptor beta chains below come from one sample, sequenced in a study of blood T cell repertoires in COVID-19. Data came from immunoSEQ multiplex PCR; TCRdb stores just in-frame clones and leaves some out. The sample holds approximately 250,000 clones, around four fifths seen once. The sample consisted of peripheral blood. The receptors stem from a middle-aged man with acute or convalescent COVID-19.

The J gene is TRBJ2-5, the V gene TRBV21-1; the table's D gene call, TRBD2, was not cross checked with the DNA. TRBV21-1 is classified as a pseudogene. The CDR3 has 13 residues. CDR3: CASSKREEETQYF. For the CDR3, the DNA is TGTGCCAGCAGCAAGCGGGAGGAAGAGACCCAGTACTTC.

The chain recombines TRBV5-1 with TRBJ2-5, with TRBD2 matching 8 bases. The length of the CDR3 is 15 residues. Germline V lookup: CDR1 SGHRS, CDR2 YFSETQ. J lost 5 bases, V lost 4 bases, and 10 bases had no gene match. CDR3 DNA sequence: TGCGCCAGCAGCGACGAGCGGGGGCGGGCTGAGACCCAGTACTTC. This translates into CASSDERGRAETQYF.

The gene calls are TRBV30 and TRBJ2-3; possible D gene TRBD1, 5 bases. Germline V gene sequence: CDR1 GTSNPN, CDR2 SVGIG (reference sequence). Between the trimmed V and J ends, which lost 4 bases and 4 bases, there was a span of 9 bases. CDR3 size: 12 residues. This CDR3 is CAWTSTADTQYF. DNA of the CDR3: TGTGCCTGGACATCGACAGCAGATACGCAGTATTTT.

This clone was picked up one time. This chain uses TRBV5-1 with TRBJ1-4; D is unclear. This CDR3 has 15 residues. Germline CDR1 SGHRS, CDR2 YFSETQ. V gave up 0 bases and J gave up 0 bases, with 6 bases separating them. CDR3 nucleotide sequence: TGCGCCAGCAGCTTGGCGCTATCAACTAATGAAAAACTGTTTTTT. It specifies CASSLALSTNEKLFF.

The CDR3 bases are TGTGCCTGGACTAGCGGGCTTCACAATGAGCAGTTCTTC. This codes for CAWTSGLHNEQFF. The V gene is TRBV30, the J gene TRBJ2-1, with 8 bases that match TRBD2. Germline lookup yields CDR1 GTSNPN and CDR2 SVGIG (reference sequence). The length of the CDR3 is 13 residues. V shed 4 bases and J 5 bases; nucleotides not matched to a gene: 4.

The chain uses TRBV29-1 and TRBJ2-7; D is undetermined. Trimming pared 6 bases from V and 4 bases from J, leaving 10 bases between. CDR3 size: 11 residues. CDR1 is SQVTM, CDR2 ANQGSEA, per germline. The CDR3 region is CSVLEDYEQYF. As DNA, the CDR3 is TGCAGCGTCCTAGAGGATTACGAGCAGTACTTC.

A remark on this clone: The identical CDR3 is also encoded by other nucleotide sequences in the sample. The chain uses TRBV10-3 and TRBJ1-5; D gene ambiguous. Germline V gene data show CDR1 as ENHRY and CDR2 as SYGVKD. The V end was cut by 0 bases, the J end by 6 bases, with 6 bases between. There are 13 residues in the CDR3. As DNA, the CDR3 is TGTGCCATCAGTGAGTCGACACGTCAGCCCCAGCATTTT. Its translation is CAISESTRQPQHF.

This clone has only a few counts. This rearrangement joins TRBV9 to TRBJ1-2; 9 nucleotides agree with TRBD1. With V trimmed by 8 bases and J by 8 bases, 10 bases remained unmatched. CDR1 and CDR2 (germline): SGDLS, YYNGEE. The CDR3 extends over 13 amino acids. This chain's CDR3 is CASSRDREGGYTF. The CDR3 DNA sequence: TGTGCCAGTTCCCGGGACAGGGAAGGCGGCTACACCTTC.

The chain joins TRBV24-1 to TRBJ2-5, with 8 bases matching TRBD1. Per germline, CDR1 KGHDR and CDR2 SFDVKD. V shed 4 bases, J shed 0 bases, and the junction held 3 bases outside the gene matches. This CDR3 region has 15 residues. The CDR3 is CATSDLQGDQETQYF. Written as DNA, the CDR3 is TGTGCCACCAGTGACCTACAGGGGGACCAAGAGACCCAGTACTTC.

The sample holds one count of this clone. This chain links TRBV2 with TRBJ1-3; tentative D call: TRBD1 (5 bases). The CDR3 totals 12 residues. Trimming removed 6 bases from V and 2 bases from J, with 5 bases in between. Germline CDR1 reads SNHLY; CDR2 reads FYNNEI. CDR3 amino acids: CASRGAGNTIYF. The CDR3 DNA reads as TGTGCCAGCAGAGGGGCTGGAAACACCATATATTTT.

The J gene is TRBJ2-1, the V gene TRBV3-1 (or the pseudogene TRBV3-2), with no clear D. The V gene lost 4 bases and the J gene lost 7 bases, with 29 bases spanning the gap. This CDR3 is 19 amino acids long. Germline V gives CDR1 LGHDT, CDR2 YNNKEL (reference sequence). In DNA, the CDR3 is TGTGCCAGCAGCCCCCAACCCGACTTGGCCCAGCTAATATATAATGAGCAGTTCTTC. It codes for CASSPQPDLAQLIYNEQFF.

V gene TRBV19 combines with J gene TRBJ1-5; TRBD1 might be the D (5 bases). Germline V gene data show CDR1 as LNHDA and CDR2 as SQIVND (reference sequence). This CDR3 comprises 15 residues. Trimming shortened V by 7 bases and J by 0 bases, and 13 bases separated the two germline ends. The CDR3 protein is CASKGHRGSNQPQHF. CDR3 sequence (DNA): TGTGCCAGTAAGGGGCACCGAGGTAGCAATCAGCCCCAGCATTTT. Looking up the rest from reference TRBV19 and TRBJ1-5 gives the full variable domain: DGGITQSPKYLFRKEGQNVTLSCEQNLNHDAMYWYRQDPGQGLRLIYYSQIVNDFQKGDIAEGYSVSREKKESFPLTVTSAQKNPTAFYLCASKGHRGSNQPQHFGDGTRLSIL.